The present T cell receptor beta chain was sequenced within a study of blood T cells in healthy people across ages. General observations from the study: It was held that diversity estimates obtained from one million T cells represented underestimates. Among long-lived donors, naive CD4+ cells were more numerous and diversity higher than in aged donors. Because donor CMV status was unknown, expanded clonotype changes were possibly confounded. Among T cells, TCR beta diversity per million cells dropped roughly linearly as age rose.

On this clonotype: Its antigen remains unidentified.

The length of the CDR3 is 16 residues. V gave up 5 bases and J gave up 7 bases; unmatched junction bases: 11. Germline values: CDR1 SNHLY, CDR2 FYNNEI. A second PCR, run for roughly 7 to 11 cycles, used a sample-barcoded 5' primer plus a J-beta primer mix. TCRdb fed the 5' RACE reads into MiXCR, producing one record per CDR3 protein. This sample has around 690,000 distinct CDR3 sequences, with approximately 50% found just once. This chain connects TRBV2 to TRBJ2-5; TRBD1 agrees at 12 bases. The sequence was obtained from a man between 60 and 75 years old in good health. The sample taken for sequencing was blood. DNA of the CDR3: TGTGCCAGCAGTCTCCCTCCGGGACAGGGGGCGGGGACCCAGTACTTC. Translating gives CASSLPPGQGAGTQYF.